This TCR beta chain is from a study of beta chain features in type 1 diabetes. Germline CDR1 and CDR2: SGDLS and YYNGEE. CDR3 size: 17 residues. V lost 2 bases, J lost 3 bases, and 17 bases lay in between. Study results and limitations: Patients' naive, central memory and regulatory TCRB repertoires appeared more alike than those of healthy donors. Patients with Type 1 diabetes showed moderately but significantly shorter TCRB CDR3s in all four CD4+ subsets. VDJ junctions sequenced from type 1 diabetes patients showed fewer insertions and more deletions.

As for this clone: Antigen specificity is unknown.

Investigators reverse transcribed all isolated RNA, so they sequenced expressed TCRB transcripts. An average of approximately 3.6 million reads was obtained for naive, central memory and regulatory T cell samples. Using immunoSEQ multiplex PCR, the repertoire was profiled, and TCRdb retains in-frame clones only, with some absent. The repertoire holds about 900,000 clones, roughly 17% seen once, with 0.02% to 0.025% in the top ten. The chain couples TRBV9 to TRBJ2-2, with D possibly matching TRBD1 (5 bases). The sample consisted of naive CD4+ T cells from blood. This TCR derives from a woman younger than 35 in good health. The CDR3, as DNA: TGTGCCAGCAGCGTTCCCCCTTTCAGGGTCGACACCGGGGAGCTGTTTTTT. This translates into CASSVPPFRVDTGELFF.